The source of this TCR beta chain is a study of response to subunit inactivated influenza vaccine. Germline values: CDR1 SGHRS, CDR2 YFSETQ. The CDR3 length is 18 residues. Each CDR3 protein gets one entry after TCRdb re-called the RT-PCR reads with MiXCR. The table has roughly 710,000 distinct CDR3 sequences, roughly 15% seen once. Study-wide findings and caveats: With each seasonal influenza vaccination, the authors suggested, few new T cells are recruited.

In regard to this clonotype: Antigen unknown. The junction departs from the called germline gene at one end, perhaps through a read error.

The clonotype originates from a man aged 45-65 years who received an inactivated influenza vaccine. The rearrangement joins TRBV5-1 to TRBJ2-2; 9 positions match TRBD1. The sequenced sample was PBMCs from blood, obtained 14 days before vaccination. In nucleotides, the CDR3 is TGCGCCAGCAGCTTGATTGGCGTGGGACAGGGAAACACCAGGGAGCTGTTTTTT. This gives the protein CASSLIGVGQGNTRELFF. The complete variable domain, with remaining parts taken from reference TRBV5-1 and TRBJ2-2, reads KAGVTQTPRYLIKTRGQQVTLSCSPISGHRSVSWYQQTPGQGLQFLFEYFSETQRNKGNFPGRFSGRQFSNSRSEMNVSTLELGDSALYLCASSLIGVGQGNTRELFFGEGSRLTVL.